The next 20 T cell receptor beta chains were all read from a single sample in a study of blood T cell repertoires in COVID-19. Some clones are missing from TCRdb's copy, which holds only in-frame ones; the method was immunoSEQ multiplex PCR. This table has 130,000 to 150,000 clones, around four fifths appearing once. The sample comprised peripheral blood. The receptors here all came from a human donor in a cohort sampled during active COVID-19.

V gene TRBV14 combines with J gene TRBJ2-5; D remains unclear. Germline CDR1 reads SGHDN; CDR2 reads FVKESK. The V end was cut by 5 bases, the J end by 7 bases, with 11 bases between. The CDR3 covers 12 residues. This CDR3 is CASSDGRGTQYF. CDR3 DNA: TGTGCCAGCAGCGACGGTCGCGGGACCCAGTACTTC.

CDR3 sequence reads: CSVEDMGQGVGYTF. In DNA form, the CDR3 reads TGCAGCGTTGAAGATATGGGGCAGGGGGTTGGCTACACCTTC. The V call is TRBV29-1, the J call TRBJ1-2; 7 nucleotides agree with TRBD1. V shed 0 bases and J 7 bases; nucleotides not matched to a gene: 8. The CDR3 totals 14 residues. Germline CDR1 SQVTM, CDR2 ANQGSEA. The whole variable domain, remainder taken from reference TRBV29-1 and TRBJ1-2, is SAVISQKPSRDICQRGTSLTIQCQVDSQVTMMFWYRQQPGQSLTLIATANQGSEATYESGFVIDKFPISRPNLTFSTLTVSNMSPEDSSIYLCSVEDMGQGVGYTFGSGTRLTVV.

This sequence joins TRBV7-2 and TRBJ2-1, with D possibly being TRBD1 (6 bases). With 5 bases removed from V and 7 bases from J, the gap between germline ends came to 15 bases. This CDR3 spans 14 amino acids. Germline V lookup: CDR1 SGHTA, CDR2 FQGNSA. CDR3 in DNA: TGTGCCAGCAGCCGTAACAGGGTGTGGAATGAGCAGTTCTTC. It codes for CASSRNRVWNEQFF.

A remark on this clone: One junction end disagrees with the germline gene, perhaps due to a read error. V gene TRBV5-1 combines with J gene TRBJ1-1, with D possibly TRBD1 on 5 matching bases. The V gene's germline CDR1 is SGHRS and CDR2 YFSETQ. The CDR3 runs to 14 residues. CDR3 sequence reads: CASTLGPENTEAFF. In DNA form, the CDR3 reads TGCGCCAGCACCTTGGGGCCAGAAAACACTGAAGCTTTCTTT.

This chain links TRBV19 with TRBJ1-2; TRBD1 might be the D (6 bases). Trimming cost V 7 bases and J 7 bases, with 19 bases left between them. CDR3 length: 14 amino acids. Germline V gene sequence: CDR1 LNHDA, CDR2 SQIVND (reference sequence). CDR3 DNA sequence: TGTGCCAGTACCACGACAGGCCTAGTCGCTGGCTACACCTTC. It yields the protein CASTTTGLVAGYTF.

CDR3 nucleotides: TGTGCCTGGAGGCGAAGGGGTTTGAACACTGAAGCTTTCTTT. Protein sequence: CAWRRRGLNTEAFF. The genes are TRBV30 and TRBJ1-1, with a weak D call TRBD1 (5 bases). The V gene lost 3 bases and the J gene lost 0 bases, with 11 bases spanning the gap. The CDR3 has 14 residues. Germline-derived CDR1 and CDR2 are GTSNPN and SVGIG (reference sequence).

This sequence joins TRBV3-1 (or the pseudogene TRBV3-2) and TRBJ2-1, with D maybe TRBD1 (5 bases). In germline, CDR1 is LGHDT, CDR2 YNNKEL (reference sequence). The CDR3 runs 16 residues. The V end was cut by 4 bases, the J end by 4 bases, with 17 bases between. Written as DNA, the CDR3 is TGTGCCAGCAGCCCCTGGACACCAAAGATGTACAATGAGCAGTTCTTC. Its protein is CASSPWTPKMYNEQFF.

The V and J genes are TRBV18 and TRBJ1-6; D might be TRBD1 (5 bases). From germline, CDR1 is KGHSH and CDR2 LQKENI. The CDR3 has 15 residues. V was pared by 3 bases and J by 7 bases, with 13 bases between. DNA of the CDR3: TGTGCCAGCTCACCTCGGCCGACAGACAATTCACCCCTCCACTTT. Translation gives CASSPRPTDNSPLHF.

DNA for the CDR3: TGTGCCAGCAGCCCCAAACTAGCGGGTGGGGAGACCCAGTACTTC. This sequence encodes CASSPKLAGGETQYF. V usage is TRBV5-4 and J usage is TRBJ2-5, with 9 bases identical to TRBD2. This CDR3 is built from 15 residues. V trimming: 4 bases; J trimming: 5 bases; junction bases outside the gene matches: 9. The V gene's germline CDR1 is SGHNT and CDR2 YYREEE (reference sequence).

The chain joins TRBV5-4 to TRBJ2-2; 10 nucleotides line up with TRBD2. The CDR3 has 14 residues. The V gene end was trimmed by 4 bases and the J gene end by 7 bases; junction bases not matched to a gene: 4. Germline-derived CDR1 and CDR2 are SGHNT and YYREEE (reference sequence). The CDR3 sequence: CASSSGGAIGELFF. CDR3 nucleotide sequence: TGTGCCAGCAGCAGCGGGGGGGCTATCGGGGAGCTGTTTTTT.

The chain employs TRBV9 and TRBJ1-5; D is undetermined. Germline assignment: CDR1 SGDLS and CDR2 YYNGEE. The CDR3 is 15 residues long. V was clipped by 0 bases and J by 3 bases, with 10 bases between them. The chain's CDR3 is CASSVDGVANQPQHF. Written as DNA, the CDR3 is TGTGCCAGCAGCGTAGACGGGGTTGCCAATCAGCCCCAGCATTTT.

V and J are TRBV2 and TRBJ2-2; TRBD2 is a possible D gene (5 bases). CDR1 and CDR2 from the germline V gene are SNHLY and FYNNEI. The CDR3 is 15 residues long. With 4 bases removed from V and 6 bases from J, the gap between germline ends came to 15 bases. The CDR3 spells CASSGRASRAGELFF. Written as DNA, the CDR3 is TGTGCCAGCAGTGGGCGGGCCAGCCGGGCCGGGGAGCTGTTTTTT.

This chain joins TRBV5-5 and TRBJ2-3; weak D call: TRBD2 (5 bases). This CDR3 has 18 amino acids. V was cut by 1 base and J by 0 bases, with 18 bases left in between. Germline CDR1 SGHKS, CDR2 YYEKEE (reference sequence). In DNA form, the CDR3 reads TGTGCCAGCAGCTTGTCGGCTAGCCGACTGCCTAGCACAGATACGCAGTATTTT. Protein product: CASSLSASRLPSTDTQYF.

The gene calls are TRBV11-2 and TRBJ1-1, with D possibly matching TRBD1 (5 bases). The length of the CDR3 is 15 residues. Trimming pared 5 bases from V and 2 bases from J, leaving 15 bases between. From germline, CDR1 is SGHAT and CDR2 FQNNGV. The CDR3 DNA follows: TGTGCCAGCAGCCCCCTGGGGGGTAGTAACACTGAAGCTTTCTTT. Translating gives CASSPLGGSNTEAFF.

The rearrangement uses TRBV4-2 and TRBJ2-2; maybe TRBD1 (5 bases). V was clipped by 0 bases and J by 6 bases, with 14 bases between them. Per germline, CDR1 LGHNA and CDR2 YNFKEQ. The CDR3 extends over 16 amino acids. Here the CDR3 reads CASSQDPGWRSGELFF. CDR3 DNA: TGTGCCAGCAGCCAAGACCCAGGGTGGCGGTCCGGGGAGCTGTTTTTT.

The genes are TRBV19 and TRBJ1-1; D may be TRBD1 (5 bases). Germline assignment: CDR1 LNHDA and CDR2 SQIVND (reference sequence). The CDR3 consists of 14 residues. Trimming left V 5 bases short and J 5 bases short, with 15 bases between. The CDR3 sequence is CASSGLGGGTEAFF. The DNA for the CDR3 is TGTGCCAGTAGTGGCCTGGGCGGGGGTACTGAAGCTTTCTTT.

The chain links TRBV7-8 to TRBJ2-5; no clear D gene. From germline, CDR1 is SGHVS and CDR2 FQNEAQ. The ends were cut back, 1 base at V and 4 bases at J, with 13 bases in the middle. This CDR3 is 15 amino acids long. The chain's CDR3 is CASSLGVEARETQYF. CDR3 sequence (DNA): TGTGCCAGCAGCTTAGGAGTTGAGGCAAGAGAGACCCAGTACTTC.

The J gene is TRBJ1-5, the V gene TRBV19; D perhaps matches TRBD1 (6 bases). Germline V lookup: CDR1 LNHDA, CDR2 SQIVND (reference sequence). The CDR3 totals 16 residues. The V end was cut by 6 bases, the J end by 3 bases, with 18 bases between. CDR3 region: CASRGVRGQFNQPQHF. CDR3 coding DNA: TGTGCCAGTAGAGGGGTGAGGGGACAATTCAATCAGCCCCAGCATTTT.

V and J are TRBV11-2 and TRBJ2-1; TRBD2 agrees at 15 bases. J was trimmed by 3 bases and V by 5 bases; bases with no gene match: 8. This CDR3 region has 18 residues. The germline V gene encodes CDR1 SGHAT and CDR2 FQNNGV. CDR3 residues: CASSPGTSGGTNYNEQFF. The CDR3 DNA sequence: TGTGCCAGCAGCCCGGGGACTAGCGGGGGGACGAACTACAATGAGCAGTTCTTC.

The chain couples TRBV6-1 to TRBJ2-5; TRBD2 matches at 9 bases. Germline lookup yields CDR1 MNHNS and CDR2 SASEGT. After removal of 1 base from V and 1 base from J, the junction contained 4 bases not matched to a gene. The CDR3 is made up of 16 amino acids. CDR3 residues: CASSEGILAGQETQYF. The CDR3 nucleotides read TGTGCCAGCAGTGAAGGGATACTAGCGGGCCAAGAGACCCAGTACTTC.